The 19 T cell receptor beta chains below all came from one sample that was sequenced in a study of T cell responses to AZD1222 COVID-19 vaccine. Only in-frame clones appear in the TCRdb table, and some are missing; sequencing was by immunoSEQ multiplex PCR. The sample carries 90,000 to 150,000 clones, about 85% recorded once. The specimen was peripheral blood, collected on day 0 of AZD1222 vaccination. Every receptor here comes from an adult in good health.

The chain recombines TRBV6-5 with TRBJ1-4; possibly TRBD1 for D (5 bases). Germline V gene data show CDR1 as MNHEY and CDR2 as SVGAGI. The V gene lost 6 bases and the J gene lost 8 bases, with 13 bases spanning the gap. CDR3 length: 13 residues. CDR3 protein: CASSRDAREKLFF. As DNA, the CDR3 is TGTGCCAGCAGCCGGGACGCCCGGGAAAAACTGTTTTTT.

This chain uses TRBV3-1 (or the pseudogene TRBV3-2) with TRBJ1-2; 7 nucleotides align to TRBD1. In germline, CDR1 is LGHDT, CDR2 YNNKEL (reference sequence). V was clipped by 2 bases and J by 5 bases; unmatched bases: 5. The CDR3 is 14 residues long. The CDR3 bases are TGTGCCAGCAGCCAATCCGGGACAGCTTATGGCTACACCTTC. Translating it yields CASSQSGTAYGYTF.

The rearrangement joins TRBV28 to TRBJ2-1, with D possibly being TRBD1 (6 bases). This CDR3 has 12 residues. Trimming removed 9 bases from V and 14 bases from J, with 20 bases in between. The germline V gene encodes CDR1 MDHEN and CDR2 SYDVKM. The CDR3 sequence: CASLNTGSKKFF. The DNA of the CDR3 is TGTGCCAGTTTAAACACAGGGAGTAAAAAGTTCTTC.

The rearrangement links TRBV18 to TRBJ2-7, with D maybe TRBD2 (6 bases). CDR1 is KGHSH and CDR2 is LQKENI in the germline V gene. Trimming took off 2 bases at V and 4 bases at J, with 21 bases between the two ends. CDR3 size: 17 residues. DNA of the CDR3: TGTGCCAGCTCACCATCCATCCCTAAGGGCGGGAAGTACGAGCAGTACTTC. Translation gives CASSPSIPKGGKYEQYF. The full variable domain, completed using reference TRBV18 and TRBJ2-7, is NAGVMQNPRHLVRRRGQEARLRCSPMKGHSHVYWYRQLPEEGLKFMVYLQKENIIDESGMPKERFSAEFPKEGPSILRIQQVVRGDSAAYFCASSPSIPKGGKYEQYFGPGTRLTVT.

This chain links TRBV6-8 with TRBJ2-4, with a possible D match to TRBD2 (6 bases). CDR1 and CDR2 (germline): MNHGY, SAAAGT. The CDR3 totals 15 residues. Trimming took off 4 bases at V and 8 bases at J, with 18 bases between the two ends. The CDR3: CASSWRGGGWDIQYF. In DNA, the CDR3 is TGTGCCAGCAGTTGGCGGGGCGGCGGATGGGACATTCAGTACTTC.

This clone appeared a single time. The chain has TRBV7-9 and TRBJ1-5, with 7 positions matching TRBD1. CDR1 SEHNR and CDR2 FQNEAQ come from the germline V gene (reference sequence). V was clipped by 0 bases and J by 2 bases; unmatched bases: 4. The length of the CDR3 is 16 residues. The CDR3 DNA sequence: TGTGCCAGCAGCTTAGCAGGCGGACAGGGCAATCAGCCCCAGCATTTT. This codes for CASSLAGGQGNQPQHF.

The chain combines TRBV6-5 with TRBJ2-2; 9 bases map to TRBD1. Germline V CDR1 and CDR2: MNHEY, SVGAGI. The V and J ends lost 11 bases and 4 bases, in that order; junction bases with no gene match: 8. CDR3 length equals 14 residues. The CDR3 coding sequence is TGTGCCGCCGCACGGACAGGGGCCACCGGGGAGCTGTTTTTT. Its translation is CAAARTGATGELFF.

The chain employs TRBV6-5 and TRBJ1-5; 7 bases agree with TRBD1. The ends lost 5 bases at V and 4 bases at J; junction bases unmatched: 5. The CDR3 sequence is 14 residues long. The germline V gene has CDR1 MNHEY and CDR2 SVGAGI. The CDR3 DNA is TGTGCCAGCAGTCGACAGGGAATGAATCAGCCCCAGCATTTT. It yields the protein CASSRQGMNQPQHF.

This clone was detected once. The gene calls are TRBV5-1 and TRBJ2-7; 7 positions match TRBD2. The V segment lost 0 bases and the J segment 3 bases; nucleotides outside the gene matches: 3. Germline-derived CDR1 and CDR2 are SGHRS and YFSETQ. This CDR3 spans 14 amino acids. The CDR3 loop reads CASSLGPGGYEQYF. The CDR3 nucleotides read TGCGCCAGCAGCTTGGGACCGGGGGGCTACGAGCAGTACTTC.

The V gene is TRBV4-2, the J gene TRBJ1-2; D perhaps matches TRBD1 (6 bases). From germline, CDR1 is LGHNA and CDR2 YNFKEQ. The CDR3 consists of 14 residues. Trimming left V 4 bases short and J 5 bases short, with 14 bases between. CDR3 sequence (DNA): TGTGCCAGCAGCCGAGAAGGGGGGGGTTATGGCTACACCTTC. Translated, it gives CASSREGGGYGYTF.

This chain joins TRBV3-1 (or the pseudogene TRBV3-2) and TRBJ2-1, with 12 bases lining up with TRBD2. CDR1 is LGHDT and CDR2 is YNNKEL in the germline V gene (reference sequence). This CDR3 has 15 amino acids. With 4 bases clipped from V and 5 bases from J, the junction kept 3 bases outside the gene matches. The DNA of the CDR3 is TGTGCCAGCAGCCTGACTAGCGGGAGAAACAATGAGCAGTTCTTC. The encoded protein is CASSLTSGRNNEQFF.

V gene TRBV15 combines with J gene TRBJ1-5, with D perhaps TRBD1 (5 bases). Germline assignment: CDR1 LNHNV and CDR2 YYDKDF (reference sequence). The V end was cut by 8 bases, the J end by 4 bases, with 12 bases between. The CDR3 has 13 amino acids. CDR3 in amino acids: CATRDGGNQPQHF. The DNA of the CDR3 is TGTGCCACCCGGGACGGTGGGAATCAGCCCCAGCATTTT.

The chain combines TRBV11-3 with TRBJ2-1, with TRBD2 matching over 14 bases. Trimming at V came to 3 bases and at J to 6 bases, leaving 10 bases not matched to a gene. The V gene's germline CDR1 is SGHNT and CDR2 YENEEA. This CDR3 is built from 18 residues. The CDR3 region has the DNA TGTGCCAGCAGCTTGGGGAAGGGACTAGCGGGAGCCCTCAATGAGCAGTTCTTC. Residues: CASSLGKGLAGALNEQFF.

The DNA for the CDR3 is TGTGCCAGCTCCCTAGGGGCGTGGATCACTGAAGCTTTCTTT. Its translation: CASSLGAWITEAFF. The V and J genes are TRBV7-2 and TRBJ1-1; D is perhaps TRBD1 (5 bases). CDR1 is SGHTA, CDR2 FQGNSA, per germline. V shed 8 bases and J shed 4 bases, with 17 bases lying between them. The CDR3 runs to 14 residues.

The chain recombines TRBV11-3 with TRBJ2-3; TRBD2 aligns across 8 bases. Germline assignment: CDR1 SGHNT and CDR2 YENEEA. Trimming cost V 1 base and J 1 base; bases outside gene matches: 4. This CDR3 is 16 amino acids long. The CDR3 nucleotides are TGTGCCAGCAGCTTAGGATTGCGGGGGGGCACAGATACGCAGTATTTT. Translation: CASSLGLRGGTDTQYF.

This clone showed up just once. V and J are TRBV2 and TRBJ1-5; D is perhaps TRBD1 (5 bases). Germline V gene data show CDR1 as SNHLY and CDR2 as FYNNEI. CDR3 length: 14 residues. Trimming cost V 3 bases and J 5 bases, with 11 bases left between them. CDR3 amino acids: CASSEATGDQPQHF. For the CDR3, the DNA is TGTGCCAGCAGTGAGGCCACAGGAGATCAGCCCCAGCATTTT.

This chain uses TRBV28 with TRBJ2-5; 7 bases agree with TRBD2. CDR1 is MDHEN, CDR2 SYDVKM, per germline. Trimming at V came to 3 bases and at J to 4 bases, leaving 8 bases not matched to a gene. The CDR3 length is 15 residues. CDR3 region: CASSFVRGEGETQYF. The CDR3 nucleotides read TGTGCCAGCAGTTTCGTTCGCGGGGAGGGAGAGACCCAGTACTTC.

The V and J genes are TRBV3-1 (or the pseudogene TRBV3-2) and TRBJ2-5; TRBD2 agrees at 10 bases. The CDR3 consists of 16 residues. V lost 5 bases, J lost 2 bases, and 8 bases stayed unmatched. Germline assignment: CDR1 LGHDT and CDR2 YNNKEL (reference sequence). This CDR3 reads CASSSRLTSGQETQYF. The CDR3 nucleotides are TGTGCCAGCAGCTCCCGCCTGACTAGCGGGCAAGAGACCCAGTACTTC.

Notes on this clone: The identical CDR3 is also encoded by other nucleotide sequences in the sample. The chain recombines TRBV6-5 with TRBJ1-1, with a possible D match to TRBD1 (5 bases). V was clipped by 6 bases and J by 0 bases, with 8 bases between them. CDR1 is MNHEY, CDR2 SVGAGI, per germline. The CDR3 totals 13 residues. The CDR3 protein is CASRGTVNTEAFF. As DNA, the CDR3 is TGTGCCAGCAGGGGGACTGTGAACACTGAAGCTTTCTTT.